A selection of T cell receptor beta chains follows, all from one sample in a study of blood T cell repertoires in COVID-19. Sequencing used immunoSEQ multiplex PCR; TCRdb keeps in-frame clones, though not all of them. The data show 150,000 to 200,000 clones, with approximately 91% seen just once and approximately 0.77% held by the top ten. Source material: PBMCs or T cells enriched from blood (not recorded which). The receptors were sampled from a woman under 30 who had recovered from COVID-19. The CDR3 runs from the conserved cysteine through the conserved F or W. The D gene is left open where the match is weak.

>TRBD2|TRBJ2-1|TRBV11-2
CASRKVAGVSNEQFF
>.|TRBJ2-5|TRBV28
CASGGETQYF
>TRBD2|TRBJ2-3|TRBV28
CASNELAGGGPDTQYF
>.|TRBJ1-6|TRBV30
CAWSEEGDSPLHF
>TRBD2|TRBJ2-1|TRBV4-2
CASSLELSGRLNEQFF
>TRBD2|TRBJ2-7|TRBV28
CASSGGAGDIYEQYF
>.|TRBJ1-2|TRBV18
CASSPTGRAGSNYGYTF
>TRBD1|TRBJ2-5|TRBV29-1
CSGMTGKRKETQYF
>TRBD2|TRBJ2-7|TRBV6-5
CASSNLAGGHEQYF
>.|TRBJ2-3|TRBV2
CASSEGIWTADTDTQYF
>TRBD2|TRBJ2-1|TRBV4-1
CASSQVPGTSDEQFF